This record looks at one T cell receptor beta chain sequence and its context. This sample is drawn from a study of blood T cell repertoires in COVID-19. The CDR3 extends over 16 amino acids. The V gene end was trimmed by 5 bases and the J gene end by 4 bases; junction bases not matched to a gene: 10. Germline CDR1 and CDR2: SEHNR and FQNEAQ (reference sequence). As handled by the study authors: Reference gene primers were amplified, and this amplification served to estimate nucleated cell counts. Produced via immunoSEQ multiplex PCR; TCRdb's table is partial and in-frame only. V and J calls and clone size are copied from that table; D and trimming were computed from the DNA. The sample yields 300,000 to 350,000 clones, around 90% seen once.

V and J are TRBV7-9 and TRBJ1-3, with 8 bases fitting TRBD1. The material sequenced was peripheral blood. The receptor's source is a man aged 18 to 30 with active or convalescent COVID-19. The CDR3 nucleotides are TGTGCCAGCAGCGTTCAACAGGGGGTCTCAGGAAACACCATATATTTT. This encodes CASSVQQGVSGNTIYF.